This is a list of T cell receptor beta chains from one sample in a study of shared clonotypes between healthy human individuals. Produced via immunoSEQ multiplex PCR; TCRdb's table is partial and in-frame only. The sample records over 750,000 clones, approximately 96% being singletons. Material: naive CD8+ T cells sorted from blood. Every receptor here comes from a man aged 25-45 years in good health. Both conserved end residues are part of each CDR3. Each record gives: clone size, D gene, J gene, V gene, CDR3 DNA, CDR3 protein. A D gene is named only where the DNA matches it firmly. A row's size may be missing; if present it is once, few, many or a size class.

NA	NA	TRBJ2-1	TRBV21-1	TGTGCCAGCAGCAAAGACGGCACTAGCGGGAGGACCCATGAGCAGTTCTTC	CASSKDGTSGRTHEQFF
NA	TRBD2	TRBJ2-1	TRBV28	TGTGCCAGCAGTCCCATACTGACTAGCGGAGCTCTCAGAGGGCAGTTCTTC	CASSPILTSGALRGQFF
NA	NA	TRBJ2-7	TRBV27	TGTGCCAGCAGTTTGAGGGGCCATCCTAACTACGAGCAGTACTTC	CASSLRGHPNYEQYF
NA	NA	TRBJ2-1	TRBV27	TGTGCCAGCAGTTCGCCGGGTCTCTCCTACAATGAGCAGTTCTTC	CASSSPGLSYNEQFF
NA	TRBD1	TRBJ1-3	TRBV6-4	TGTGCCAGCACCGAGGGACGGGACAGACGAGCCTCTGGAAACACCATATATTTT	CASTEGRDRRASGNTIYF
NA	NA	TRBJ2-1	TRBV11-2	TGTGCCAGCAGCTTAGGTGGGAGCTCCTACAATGAGCAGTTCTTC	CASSLGGSSYNEQFF
NA	NA	TRBJ2-3	TRBV13	TGTGCCAGCAGCTCGCGGACGGAGGATTTCTACACAGATACGCAGTATTTT	CASSSRTEDFYTDTQYF
NA	TRBD2	TRBJ2-1	TRBV4-1	TGCGCCAGCAGCCATGATACTCTGCCTAGCGGGAGGGACTTGGGGGATGAGCAGTTCTTC	CASSHDTLPSGRDLGDEQFF
once	NA	TRBJ2-1	TRBV9	TGTGCCAGCAGCGTAAAAGGACTGGTCGGCGGGATATCCTACAATGAGCAGTTCTTC	CASSVKGLVGGISYNEQFF
NA	NA	TRBJ2-7	TRBV11-3	TGTGCCAGCAGCTTAGGGATAGGGAACTCCTACGAGCAGTACTTC	CASSLGIGNSYEQYF
NA	TRBD2	TRBJ2-7	TRBV10-1	TGCGCCAGCAGTGAGGGACTAGCGGGAGGATCGTCCTACGAGCAGTACTTC	CASSEGLAGGSSYEQYF
NA	TRBD2	TRBJ2-1	TRBV11-2	TGTGCCAGCAGCTTAGTTGGCGGGAGAAGAGATGAGCAGTTCTTC	CASSLVGGRRDEQFF
NA	TRBD1	TRBJ2-1	TRBV29-1	TGCAGCGTTGGGGACAGGTCCTACAATGAGCAGTTCTTC	CSVGDRSYNEQFF
NA	NA	TRBJ2-1	TRBV9	TGTGCCAGCAGCGTCTCGGGACTTTACTACAATGAGCAGTTCTTC	CASSVSGLYYNEQFF
NA	TRBD1	TRBJ2-3	TRBV7-9	TGTGCCAGCAGCTCATCACAGGACAGGGGGCTGCGGGATACGCAGTATTTT	CASSSSQDRGLRDTQYF
once	TRBD2	TRBJ2-1	TRBV7-9	TGTGCCAGCAGCCCACACCCGAGACTAGCGGGAGAGGATGAGCAGTTCTTC	CASSPHPRLAGEDEQFF